This T cell receptor (beta chain) was retrieved from a study of identical twins. Study observations and caveats: Modelling underestimated the level of out-of-frame TCR alpha sharing observed in monozygotic twins.

TCRdb re-derived calls from the 5' RACE reads in MiXCR, one entry per CDR3 protein. Counted here are roughly 630,000 distinct CDR3 sequences, around 7.5% occurring once; the ten biggest clones make up 1.6%. For this clonotype: Its antigen remains unidentified.

The germline V gene encodes CDR1 SGHRS and CDR2 YFSETQ. CDR3 length: 14 residues. With 0 bases removed from V and 6 bases from J, the gap between germline ends came to 11 bases. These data are also associated with another study on yellow fever vaccine responses in identical twins. From that report: Among the twins, the vaccine T cell response reportedly seemed partly convergent and partly personalized.

This receptor was identified in a woman in her late teens or twenties in good health. The sequencing input was PBMCs. The chain carries TRBV5-1 and TRBJ2-3; D remains unclear. The CDR3 coding sequence is TGCGCCAGCAGCTTGGAACAGATCGGGGATACGCAGTATTTT. It specifies CASSLEQIGDTQYF.